Described below is a single TCR beta chain sequence and its context. The CDR3 consists of 16 residues. Germline V gene lookup returns CDR1 SGHNT and CDR2 YYREEE (reference sequence). V was cut by 3 bases and J by 3 bases, with 19 bases left in between. The sample comes from a study of blood T cell repertoires in COVID-19. Study as a whole: There were acute and convalescent COVID-19 samples, and they came from the United States, Italy and Spain.

In the study's own analysis: For nucleated cells, counts were estimated from reference gene primer amplification. Profiling relied on immunoSEQ multiplex PCR, and the TCRdb table lists in-frame clones only, not all of them. D and trimming come from the DNA, and the V and J calls and clone size come from that table. The table includes tens of thousands of clones, around 87% detected once. Sequencing used peripheral blood. The sequence derives from a woman aged 55-75 years with acute or convalescent COVID-19. The rearrangement links TRBV5-4 to TRBJ2-7; a weak D match, TRBD2 (6 bases). CDR3 sequence reads: CASSSRGGGTDYEQYV. The CDR3 DNA sequence: TGTGCCAGCAGCTCCCGAGGTGGCGGGACCGACTACGAGCAGTACGTC.